A single sample gave rise to the 11 T cell receptor beta chains below, sequenced in a study of T cell responses to AZD1222 COVID-19 vaccine. The protocol was immunoSEQ multiplex PCR, while the TCRdb copy is restricted to in-frame clones and leaves out a portion. The table shows around 190,000 clones, with almost 90% occurring only once. The sample was peripheral blood, taken 28 days after the second AZD1222 dose. Receptors were obtained from an adult who received the AZD1222 COVID-19 vaccine.

The chain has TRBV29-1 and TRBJ2-2; 7 bases are shared with TRBD1. The CDR3 spans 13 residues. Germline assignment: CDR1 SQVTM and CDR2 ANQGSEA. The CDR3 is CSADRANTGELFF. The CDR3 region has the DNA TGCAGTGCAGACAGGGCGAACACCGGGGAGCTGTTTTTT.

The chain recombines TRBV19 with TRBJ2-7; the D gene is possibly TRBD1 (5 bases). V lost 6 bases and J lost 4, with 10 bases in between. CDR1 and CDR2 from the germline V gene are LNHDA and SQIVND (reference sequence). The CDR3 totals 12 residues. The CDR3 coding sequence is TGTGCCAGTAGCCCTAGGGGTTACGAGCAGTACTTC. This translates into CASSPRGYEQYF.

The rearrangement joins TRBV15 to TRBJ2-5; D is possibly TRBD2 (7 bases). The V end lost 1 base, the J end lost 4 bases, and 13 bases lay between the germline ends. This CDR3 comprises 15 residues. Germline V gives CDR1 LNHNV, CDR2 YYDKDF (reference sequence). The CDR3 DNA follows: TGTGCCACCAGCAGAGTTGGGGGGGCCGGAGAGACCCAGTACTTC. Amino acids: CATSRVGGAGETQYF.

The chain employs TRBV7-9 and TRBJ2-2, with TRBD1 identical over 12 bases. CDR3 length equals 18 residues. V shed 5 bases and J 0 bases; nucleotides not matched to a gene: 7. The germline V gene encodes CDR1 SEHNR and CDR2 FQNEAQ (reference sequence). The CDR3 loop reads CASSPPGQGASNTGELFF. The DNA of the CDR3 is TGTGCCAGCAGCCCACCGGGACAGGGGGCGTCGAACACCGGGGAGCTGTTTTTT.

This rearrangement joins TRBV3-1 (or the pseudogene TRBV3-2) to TRBJ1-5, with D perhaps matching TRBD1 (5 bases). Germline lookup yields CDR1 LGHDT and CDR2 YNNKEL (reference sequence). V was shortened by 0 bases and J by 6 bases, with 12 bases between the two germline ends. This CDR3 has 15 residues. This CDR3 reads CASSQDLGRVQPQHF. The DNA for the CDR3 is TGTGCCAGCAGCCAAGATCTGGGCAGGGTTCAGCCCCAGCATTTT.

This sequence joins TRBV2 and TRBJ2-1; D gene ambiguous. This CDR3 is built from 12 residues. Germline assignment: CDR1 SNHLY and CDR2 FYNNEI. V was clipped by 5 bases and J by 6 bases, with 8 bases between them. CDR3: CASSRLFNEQFF. The CDR3 DNA sequence: TGTGCCAGCAGTCGACTTTTCAATGAGCAGTTCTTC.

About this clone: This CDR3 is also generated by other DNA sequences in the sample. The chain employs TRBV11-2 and TRBJ1-2, with D unclear. Trimming cost V 2 bases and J 4 bases, with 5 bases left between them. The CDR3 contains 12 residues. The germline gives CDR1 SGHAT, CDR2 FQNNGV. The CDR3 sequence is CASSLSGYGYTF. The CDR3 DNA reads as TGTGCCAGCAGCTTATCAGGCTATGGCTACACCTTC.

The chain uses TRBV7-3 and TRBJ2-7; 9 bases are shared with TRBD2. CDR1 SGHTA and CDR2 FQGTGA come from the germline V gene. Trimming removed 1 base from V and 6 bases from J; junction bases left unmatched: 4. The CDR3 runs 14 residues. In nucleotides, the CDR3 is TGTGCCAGCAGCTTAATAGCGGGGGCGGGCGAGCAGTACTTC. It translates to CASSLIAGAGEQYF.

V usage is TRBV6-2 or TRBV6-3 and J usage is TRBJ2-1; 8 bases map to TRBD1. This CDR3 comprises 19 residues. CDR1 and CDR2 (germline): MNHEY, SVGEGT. Unmatched junction bases numbered 12, after V lost 2 bases and J lost 0 bases. CDR3 DNA: TGTGCCAGCAGTTACAGTCCCGGGACAGGTTTAAGCTCCTACAATGAGCAGTTCTTC. Its protein product is CASSYSPGTGLSSYNEQFF.

The chain joins TRBV6-5 to TRBJ1-1, with 8 positions matching TRBD1. This CDR3 region has 13 residues. Germline CDR1 and CDR2: MNHEY and SVGAGI. The V gene end was trimmed by 6 bases and the J gene end by 10 bases; junction bases not matched to a gene: 10. This CDR3 is CASRTGQDSVAFF. The DNA of the CDR3 is TGTGCCAGCAGAACGGGACAGGACTCCGTAGCTTTCTTT.

The V and J genes are TRBV5-1 and TRBJ1-4, with TRBD1 as a possible D gene (5 bases). Germline CDR1 and CDR2: SGHRS and YFSETQ. The CDR3 covers 15 residues. The V gene lost 4 bases and the J gene lost 7 bases, with 17 bases spanning the gap. The CDR3 DNA follows: TGCGCCAGCAGCCAAAGGGGAGGGAGCGGTGAAAAACTGTTTTTT. Encoded protein: CASSQRGGSGEKLFF.